A selection of T cell receptor beta chains follows, all from one sample in a study of control samples from healthy donors and cancer patients. The repertoire was sequenced with immunoSEQ multiplex PCR; TCRdb's copy has only in-frame clones and lacks some. The sample lists 100,000 or so clones, about 80% occurring once. Sequencing was carried out using blood. These receptors originate from a woman aged 45-65 years in good health. CDR3s include the opening cysteine and the closing phenylalanine or tryptophan. A D gene is named only where the DNA matches it firmly. Some rows have no size entry. The others give once, few or many, or a class for an expanded clone.

>NA|NA|TRBV19|TRBJ1-6
TGTGCCAGTAGTCCTCGGACGGAAAATTCACCCCTCCACTTT
CASSPRTENSPLHF
>NA|NA|TRBV4-2|TRBJ1-3
TGTGCCAGCAGCCAAGATCGAGTCTCTGGAAACACCATATATTTT
CASSQDRVSGNTIYF
>NA|TRBD2|TRBV7-3|TRBJ2-2
TGTGCCAGCAGCTCCGGGACTAGGGGGGGCACCGGGGAGCTGTTTTTT
CASSSGTRGGTGELFF
>once|NA|TRBV7-2|TRBJ1-3
TGTGCCAGCAGCTTCATCGGACAGTCCTCTGGAAACACCATATATTTT
CASSFIGQSSGNTIYF
>NA|TRBD1|TRBV19|TRBJ2-1
TGTGCCAGTAGTCTTGGACAGGGGGGAACCTACAATGAGCAGTTCTTC
CASSLGQGGTYNEQFF
>NA|NA|TRBV6-1|TRBJ2-1
TGTGCCAGCAGTGAGGGTAAAGCTCGCAATGAGCAGTTCTTC
CASSEGKARNEQFF
>NA|TRBD1|TRBV19|TRBJ2-5
TGTGCCAGTAGTATAGGACAGGGGTGGGAAGAGACCCAGTACTTC
CASSIGQGWEETQYF
>NA|NA|TRBV6-1|TRBJ1-3
TGTGCCAGCAGTGAGAACCGTTACTCTGGAAACACCATATATTTT
CASSENRYSGNTIYF
>few|NA|TRBV5-8|TRBJ2-2
TGTGCCAGCAGCTTGAACTACAGAAGCACCGGGGAGCTGTTTTTT
CASSLNYRSTGELFF
>NA|NA|TRBV6-6|TRBJ1-6
TGTGCCAGCAACGGACTTCTCTCCTATAATTCACCCCTCCACTTT
CASNGLLSYNSPLHF
>NA|TRBD1|TRBV15|TRBJ1-2
TGTGCCACCAGCAGGGACAGGGGGAACTATGGCTACACCTTC
CATSRDRGNYGYTF
>NA|NA|TRBV6-2/TRBV6-3|TRBJ2-1
TGTGCCAGCAGTTATTTGGGTGCCAATGAGCAGTTCTTC
CASSYLGANEQFF
>NA|NA|TRBV20-1|TRBJ2-7
TGCAGTGCTAGGATGGCGAACGAGCAGTACTTC
CSARMANEQYF
>NA|NA|TRBV3-1/TRBV3-2|TRBJ1-2
TGTGCCAGCAGCCAAGAGGTCTCCCAGGTGGGTGACTATGGCTACACCTTC
CASSQEVSQVGDYGYTF
>NA|NA|TRBV1|TRBJ1-5
TGCACCAGCAGCCAAGATGGGCAGGGATGGGATAGCAATCAGCCCCAGCATTTT
CTSSQDGQGWDSNQPQHF
>NA|TRBD1|TRBV5-1|TRBJ1-2
TGCGCCAGCAGCTTGGCCGGTACAGGGGGGGGCTACACCTTC
CASSLAGTGGGYTF
>few|TRBD2|TRBV11-3|TRBJ2-7
TGTGCCAGCAGCTTAGACCCTAGCGGGAACTACGAGCAGTACTTC
CASSLDPSGNYEQYF
>NA|TRBD2|TRBV4-3|TRBJ2-1
TGCGCCAGCAGCCAGGCCCTAGCGGGCAGGGGTGGTGAGCAGTTCTTC
CASSQALAGRGGEQFF
>NA|NA|TRBV25-1|TRBJ2-5
TGTGCCAGCAGTCGTCACCAGGGGATAGAAGAGACCCAGTACTTC
CASSRHQGIEETQYF
>NA|TRBD1|TRBV5-6|TRBJ2-7
TGTGCCAGCAGCTCCGGGACAGGGTACGAGCAGTACTTC
CASSSGTGYEQYF
>NA|NA|TRBV15|TRBJ2-5
TGTGCCACCAGCAGAGAGGCCGGGGGCCTTATACAAGAGACCCAGTACTTC
CATSREAGGLIQETQYF
>NA|TRBD2|TRBV5-4|TRBJ2-2
TGTGCCAGCAGCTTCCCTGGACTAGCGGGAAACACCGGGGAGCTGTTTTTT
CASSFPGLAGNTGELFF
>NA|NA|TRBV30|TRBJ1-3
TGTGCCTGGAGTGTACGGCCCAGGGGATTTGGAAACACCATATATTTT
CAWSVRPRGFGNTIYF
>NA|TRBD1|TRBV5-6|TRBJ2-1
TGTGCCAGCAGCCCAGTGACAGGGAGCGGTGAGCAGTTCTTC
CASSPVTGSGEQFF
>NA|TRBD1|TRBV19|TRBJ1-1
TGTGCCAGTAGTATCGGACAGGGCGGAGGGGTGAACACTGAAGCTTTCTTT
CASSIGQGGGVNTEAFF
>NA|TRBD1|TRBV7-3|TRBJ1-2
TGTGCCAGCAGCTTGACAGGGGCTGAAGGCTACACCTTC
CASSLTGAEGYTF
>NA|TRBD2|TRBV7-6|TRBJ2-1
TGTGCCAGCAGCTTAGTAGGTAGCGGGACTATGGGTGGCTCCTACAATGAGCAGTTCTTC
CASSLVGSGTMGGSYNEQFF
>NA|TRBD1|TRBV6-1|TRBJ2-6
TGTGCCAGCAGTGTTGAACTACGGGACAGGGGTTCCTCTGGGGCCAACGTCCTGACTTTC
CASSVELRDRGSSGANVLTF
>once|NA|TRBV18|TRBJ1-1
TGTGCCAGCTCAAAGGGGACGATGAACACTGAAGCTTTCTTT
CASSKGTMNTEAFF
>NA|NA|TRBV28|TRBJ2-1
TGTGCCAGCACCCCCCAATGGGAAGGGATGAATGAGCAGTTCTTC
CASTPQWEGMNEQFF
>NA|NA|TRBV7-6|TRBJ1-1
TGTGCCAGCAGCCTACAGGGTGGGTACACTGAAGCTTTCTTT
CASSLQGGYTEAFF
>NA|NA|TRBV19|TRBJ1-3
TGTGCCACCGCATTGGACTTATGGGGAAACACCATATATTTT
CATALDLWGNTIYF
>NA|NA|TRBV5-4|TRBJ2-7
TGTGCCAGCAGCTTCGGCGTAAGCTCCTACGAGCAGTACTTC
CASSFGVSSYEQYF
>NA|TRBD1|TRBV27|TRBJ1-2
TGTGCCAGCAGTTTTACAGGGGGCGACTATGGCTACACCTTC
CASSFTGGDYGYTF
>NA|NA|TRBV6-2/TRBV6-3|TRBJ1-2
TGTGCCAGCAGCCGCGCCCCGGGACGGCCTAACTATGGCTACACCTTC
CASSRAPGRPNYGYTF
>NA|NA|TRBV3-1/TRBV3-2|TRBJ1-2
TGTGCCAGCAGTTTCTTGGGGGAGCCTTCCTATGGCTACACCTTC
CASSFLGEPSYGYTF
>NA|NA|TRBV27|TRBJ1-2
TGTGCCAGCAGTGGTGGCAGCTATGGCTACACCTTC
CASSGGSYGYTF
>NA|NA|TRBV7-8|TRBJ1-1
TGTGCCAGCAGCTTATTAATCCCAGGCGAAGCCAACACTGAAGCTTTCTTT
CASSLLIPGEANTEAFF
>NA|TRBD2|TRBV9|TRBJ2-5
TGTGCCAGCAGCGTAGGGGAGGGTAAAGAGACCCAGTACTTC
CASSVGEGKETQYF
>NA|NA|TRBV19|TRBJ1-1
TGTGCCAGTAGTACCTTCTCGGAAGCTTTCTTT
CASSTFSEAFF
>NA|NA|TRBV25-1|TRBJ1-6
TGTGCCAGCACTATTGGGGGGAATTCACCCCTCCACTTT
CASTIGGNSPLHF
>NA|NA|TRBV7-2|TRBJ1-3
TGTGCCAGCAGCACTTACTCTGGAAACACCATATATTTT
CASSTYSGNTIYF
>NA|NA|TRBV3-1/TRBV3-2|TRBJ2-1
TGTGCCAGCAGCCAGGTTCTGGCGGGGGCGTACAATGAGCAGTTCTTC
CASSQVLAGAYNEQFF
>NA|NA|TRBV7-2|TRBJ1-1
TGTGCCAGCAGCTTAGTCAGCAAGAACACTGAAGCTTTCTTT
CASSLVSKNTEAFF
>NA|NA|TRBV7-6|TRBJ2-2
TGTGCCAGCAGCTTAGATCCGCCAGGGGCGGGCACCGGGGAGCTGTTTTTT
CASSLDPPGAGTGELFF
>NA|NA|TRBV7-3|TRBJ1-1
TGTGCCAGCAGCTCCCGCCAACTGGGGGCCACTGAAGCTTTCTTT
CASSSRQLGATEAFF
>few|TRBD1|TRBV4-1|TRBJ2-2
TGCGCCAGCAGCCAAGAAGGGAGGGGACAGGGGGCCGGGGAGCTGTTTTTT
CASSQEGRGQGAGELFF
>once|TRBD2|TRBV11-2|TRBJ2-3
TGTGCCAGCAGCGACCCGCGGCGCGGGGGGGCATATACGCAGTATTTT
CASSDPRRGGAYTQYF
>NA|NA|TRBV13|TRBJ2-3
TGTGCCAGCAGCCTCCAGGGGGAGGCAACAGATACGCAGTATTTT
CASSLQGEATDTQYF
>NA|TRBD1|TRBV7-2|TRBJ1-4
TGTGCCAGCAGCTTAGCGGGACAGGCGGAAAAACTGTTTTTT
CASSLAGQAEKLFF